A single sample gave rise to the 25 T cell receptor beta chains below, sequenced in a study of blood T cell repertoires in COVID-19. Here immunoSEQ multiplex PCR was the method, and the copy in TCRdb shows in-frame clones only, minus some. The sample has roughly 200,000 clones, about 87% seen once. Sequenced sample: peripheral blood. These receptor sequences come from a man between 60 and 75 years old who had recovered from COVID-19.

V is TRBV7-3 and J is TRBJ2-7; a possible D gene is TRBD2 (5 bases). The CDR3 length is 16 residues. V lost 0 bases, J lost 4 bases, and 16 bases lay in between. CDR1 SGHTA and CDR2 FQGTGA come from the germline V gene. The CDR3 is CASSLTGLSFVYEQYF. CDR3 sequence (DNA): TGTGCCAGCAGCTTAACCGGACTCTCCTTCGTGTACGAGCAGTACTTC.

The chain carries TRBV18 and TRBJ1-1, with TRBD1 as a possible D gene (5 bases). The ends were cut back, 5 bases at V and 6 bases at J, with 7 bases in the middle. Germline V CDR1 and CDR2: KGHSH, LQKENI. This CDR3 is built from 11 residues. This chain's CDR3 is CASSDSAEAFF. DNA for the CDR3: TGTGCCAGCTCAGACAGTGCTGAAGCTTTCTTT.

CDR3 region: CASSEAPYPNEKLFF. In nucleotides, the CDR3 is TGTGCCAGCAGTGAAGCCCCCTATCCTAATGAAAAACTGTTTTTT. The gene calls are TRBV6-1 and TRBJ1-4, with D uncertain. Germline assignment: CDR1 MNHNS and CDR2 SASEGT. V was trimmed by 0 bases and J by 3 bases, leaving 8 bases between them. The CDR3 contains 15 residues.

The V gene is TRBV27, the J gene TRBJ2-5; 13 nucleotides agree with TRBD2. Germline loops: CDR1 MNHEY, CDR2 SMNVEV (reference sequence). Trimming at V came to 6 bases and at J to 5 bases, leaving 9 bases not matched to a gene. The CDR3 extends over 16 amino acids. The CDR3 reads CASRLAGGRQRETQYF. In DNA form, the CDR3 reads TGTGCCAGCAGACTAGCGGGAGGGCGGCAGAGGGAGACCCAGTACTTC.

DNA for the CDR3: TGTGCCAGCAGCCCTAGACAGGGGATAGGGGAAAAACTGTTTTTT. Translating gives CASSPRQGIGEKLFF. This chain links TRBV5-4 with TRBJ1-4, with TRBD1 matching over 8 bases. CDR1 is SGHNT and CDR2 is YYREEE in the germline V gene (reference sequence). The CDR3 consists of 15 residues. J gave up 8 bases and V 4 bases, and 10 bases lay outside the gene matches.

The chain links TRBV20-1 to TRBJ2-7; 7 bases agree with TRBD2. This CDR3 is 15 amino acids long. Trimming at V came to 3 bases and at J to 3 bases, leaving 11 bases not matched to a gene. CDR1 DFQATT and CDR2 SNEGSKA come from the germline V gene (reference sequence). CDR3 nucleotide sequence: TGCAGTGCTAGTACCCCACGTGGGAGGGACTACGAGCAGTACTTC. The encoded protein is CSASTPRGRDYEQYF.

The chain is built from TRBV25-1 and TRBJ1-2; 11 bases map to TRBD1. Per the germline V gene, CDR1 is MGHDK and CDR2 is SYGVNS. The CDR3 covers 17 residues. After removal of 6 bases from V and 8 bases from J, the junction contained 17 bases not matched to a gene. The CDR3 DNA reads as TGTGCCAGCAGAGCTCCCAGCCCGGACAGGGGGCGGTGGGGCTACACCTTC. Amino acid sequence: CASRAPSPDRGRWGYTF.

The sample holds one count of this clone. The chain recombines TRBV6-6 with TRBJ1-5; TRBD1 agrees at 10 bases. The CDR3 is 18 amino acids. V dropped 5 bases and J dropped 7; count of bases not matched to a gene: 17. Germline V gene data show CDR1 as MNHNY and CDR2 as SVGAGI (reference sequence). The CDR3 here is CASSPNPVRQGANQPQHF. The CDR3 nucleotides are TGTGCCAGCAGTCCCAATCCTGTTCGACAGGGGGCCAACCAGCCCCAGCATTTT.

The chain carries TRBV27 and TRBJ1-6; D gene unclear. Germline V CDR1 and CDR2: MNHEY, SMNVEV (reference sequence). The length of the CDR3 is 14 residues. Trimming removed 5 bases at V and 7 bases at J, with 12 bases between. The DNA for the CDR3 is TGTGCCAGCAGTCCTACCGTTTTAAATTCACCCCTCCACTTT. This translates into CASSPTVLNSPLHF.

The chain joins TRBV6-5 to TRBJ2-5, with D tentatively TRBD1 (5 bases). Germline loops: CDR1 MNHEY, CDR2 SVGAGI. V lost 5 bases to trimming and J lost 1 base, with 11 bases between them. The CDR3 is 14 amino acids. The CDR3 reads CASSLTVSQETQYF. DNA for the CDR3: TGTGCCAGCAGTCTGACAGTTTCCCAAGAGACCCAGTACTTC.

This sequence joins TRBV9 and TRBJ2-3; the D is unclear. This CDR3 spans 15 amino acids. Per germline, CDR1 SGDLS and CDR2 YYNGEE. Between the trimmed V and J ends, which lost 3 bases and 0 bases, there was a span of 11 bases. This chain's CDR3 is CASSGIGSSTDTQYF. CDR3 DNA sequence: TGTGCCAGCAGCGGTATCGGGTCTAGCACAGATACGCAGTATTTT.

V usage is TRBV5-6 and J usage is TRBJ2-5; perhaps TRBD2 as D (6 bases). This CDR3 region has 15 residues. V was pared by 4 bases and J by 3 bases, with 16 bases between. The germline V gene has CDR1 SGHDT and CDR2 YYEEEE. In DNA, the CDR3 is TGTGCCAGCAGCGTCTGGGGGAGGCTTGAAGAGACCCAGTACTTC. Its protein is CASSVWGRLEETQYF.

This chain uses TRBV5-6 with TRBJ2-2; 8 positions agree with TRBD2. Germline V gene sequence: CDR1 SGHDT, CDR2 YYEEEE. With 3 bases clipped from V and 3 bases from J, the junction kept 7 bases outside the gene matches. This CDR3 comprises 16 residues. CDR3 region: CASSWTGTSYTGELFF. For the CDR3, the DNA is TGTGCCAGCAGCTGGACCGGGACTAGTTACACCGGGGAGCTGTTTTTT.

This chain uses TRBV7-3 with TRBJ1-1; tentative D call: TRBD1 (5 bases). The length of the CDR3 is 17 residues. Germline CDR1 reads SGHTA; CDR2 reads FQGTGA. V gave up 2 bases and J gave up 0 bases, with 16 bases separating them. CDR3 protein: CASSLVGRGGVNTEAFF. DNA of the CDR3: TGTGCCAGCAGCTTAGTTGGGCGGGGAGGGGTGAACACTGAAGCTTTCTTT. Using reference TRBV7-3 and TRBJ1-1 for the parts outside the CDR3, the full variable domain is GAGVSQTPSNKVTEKGKYVELRCDPISGHTALYWYRQSLGQGPEFLIYFQGTGAADDSGLPNDRFFAVRPEGSVSTLKIQRTERGDSAVYLCASSLVGRGGVNTEAFFGQGTRLTVV.

The CDR3 is CASSQYVEGTEAFF. CDR3 DNA sequence: TGTGCCAGCAGTCAATACGTGGAGGGCACTGAAGCTTTCTTT. This chain connects TRBV28 to TRBJ1-1; D uncertain. Germline CDR1 MDHEN, CDR2 SYDVKM. The CDR3 has 14 residues. Trimming removed 5 bases at V and 4 bases at J, with 14 bases between.

V and J are TRBV29-1 and TRBJ2-1; D possibly corresponds to TRBD2 (5 bases). V lost 6 bases to trimming and J lost 7 bases, with 16 bases between them. This CDR3 comprises 13 residues. Germline V gives CDR1 SQVTM, CDR2 ANQGSEA. CDR3 amino acids: CSVSPTRRNEQFF. In DNA, the CDR3 is TGCAGCGTGAGTCCTACTAGGAGAAATGAGCAGTTCTTC.

The rearrangement links TRBV9 to TRBJ2-5, with TRBD1 as a possible D gene (6 bases). Trimming removed 4 bases from V and 4 bases from J, with 17 bases in between. Germline CDR1 and CDR2: SGDLS and YYNGEE. This CDR3 has 15 amino acids. The CDR3 DNA sequence: TGTGCCAGCAGCCTTGGACAGCCAGGCGCAGAGACCCAGTACTTC. Translated, it gives CASSLGQPGAETQYF.

The chain combines TRBV30 with TRBJ2-7, with 9 nucleotides matching TRBD1. The germline gives CDR1 GTSNPN, CDR2 SVGIG (reference sequence). J gave up 4 bases and V 5 bases, and 9 bases lay outside the gene matches. This CDR3 has 14 amino acids. CDR3 loop: CAWDKGQGVYEQYF. In DNA form, the CDR3 reads TGTGCCTGGGATAAGGGACAGGGAGTATACGAGCAGTACTTC.

The chain uses TRBV2 and TRBJ1-3; 7 bases are shared with TRBD1. This CDR3 has 15 amino acids. Trimming removed 4 bases from V and 0 bases from J; junction bases left unmatched: 3. Germline CDR1 is SNHLY and CDR2 is FYNNEI. This CDR3 reads CASSGDSYSGNTIYF. CDR3 nucleotide sequence: TGTGCCAGCAGTGGGGACAGTTACTCTGGAAACACCATATATTTT.

This chain joins TRBV9 and TRBJ2-3; D is possibly TRBD2 (5 bases). V lost 1 base to trimming and J lost 0 bases, with 15 bases between them. This CDR3 region has 17 residues. Germline assignment: CDR1 SGDLS and CDR2 YYNGEE. In DNA, the CDR3 is TGTGCCAGCAGCGTAAAGGTAGCGACGTTTAGCACAGATACGCAGTATTTT. This codes for CASSVKVATFSTDTQYF.

J is TRBJ2-1 and V is TRBV19; the D gene is possibly TRBD1 (6 bases). The CDR3 is made up of 16 amino acids. With 3 bases removed from V and 9 bases from J, the gap between germline ends came to 21 bases. Germline V CDR1 and CDR2: LNHDA, SQIVND (reference sequence). The CDR3 sequence: CASSMGTGLAPTEQFF. CDR3 nucleotides: TGTGCCAGTAGTATGGGAACAGGGCTGGCCCCGACTGAGCAGTTCTTC.

This clone was seen a few times. In DNA form, the CDR3 reads TGCGCCAGCAGCCAAACAGGGGGCACTAATGAAAAACTGTTTTTT. Protein sequence: CASSQTGGTNEKLFF. This chain links TRBV4-1 with TRBJ1-4; 9 nucleotides align to TRBD1. Germline V gene sequence: CDR1 MGHRA, CDR2 YSYEKL. The trim removed 2 bases at V and 2 bases at J, leaving 0 bases unmatched. CDR3 size: 15 residues.

The rearrangement joins TRBV6-5 to TRBJ1-5; the D gene is possibly TRBD1 (6 bases). Germline V gives CDR1 MNHEY, CDR2 SVGAGI. CDR3 length: 15 residues. The ends were cut back, 7 bases at V and 1 base at J, with 14 bases in the middle. CDR3 protein: CASTRDIQSNQPQHF. The CDR3 region has the DNA TGTGCCAGCACCCGGGACATTCAGAGCAATCAGCCCCAGCATTTT.

V and J are TRBV3-1 (or the pseudogene TRBV3-2) and TRBJ1-2; possible D gene TRBD1, 6 bases. The CDR3 sequence is 17 residues long. Germline V gene sequence: CDR1 LGHDT, CDR2 YNNKEL (reference sequence). Deletions cut 1 base from V and 1 base from J, with 16 bases between. CDR3 loop: CASSQAPLGQFNYGYTF. The CDR3 DNA reads TGTGCCAGCAGCCAAGCCCCCCTTGGACAGTTTAACTATGGCTACACCTTC.

The chain uses TRBV7-6 and TRBJ1-1; D remains ambiguous. The CDR3 spans 15 residues. Germline CDR1 reads SGHVS; CDR2 reads FNYEAQ. V was pared by 2 bases and J by 4 bases, with 14 bases between. CDR3 residues: CASSLPPGPGTEAFF. The CDR3 DNA reads as TGTGCCAGCAGCTTACCCCCCGGCCCAGGCACTGAAGCTTTCTTT.